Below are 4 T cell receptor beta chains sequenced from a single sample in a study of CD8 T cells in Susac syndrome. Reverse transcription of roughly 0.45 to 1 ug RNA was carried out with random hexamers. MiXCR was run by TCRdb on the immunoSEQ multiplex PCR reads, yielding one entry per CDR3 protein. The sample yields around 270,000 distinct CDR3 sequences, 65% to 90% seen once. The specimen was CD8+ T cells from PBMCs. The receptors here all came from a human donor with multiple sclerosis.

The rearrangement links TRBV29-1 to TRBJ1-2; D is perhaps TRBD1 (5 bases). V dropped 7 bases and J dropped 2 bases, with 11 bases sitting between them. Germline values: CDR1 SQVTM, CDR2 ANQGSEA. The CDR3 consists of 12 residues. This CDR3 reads CSAWGSNYGYTF. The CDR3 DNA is TGCAGCGCATGGGGCAGCAACTATGGCTACACCTTC. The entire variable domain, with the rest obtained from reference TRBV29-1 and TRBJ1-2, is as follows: SAVISQKPSRDICQRGTSLTIQCQVDSQVTMMFWYRQQPGQSLTLIATANQGSEATYESGFVIDKFPISRPNLTFSTLTVSNMSPEDSSIYLCSAWGSNYGYTFGSGTRLTVV.

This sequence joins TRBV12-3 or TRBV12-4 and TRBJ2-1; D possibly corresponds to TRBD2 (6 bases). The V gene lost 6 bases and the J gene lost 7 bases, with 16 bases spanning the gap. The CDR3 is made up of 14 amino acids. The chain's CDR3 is CASREGHVLNEQFF. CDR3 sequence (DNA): TGTGCCAGCAGGGAGGGCCACGTATTGAATGAGCAGTTCTTC.

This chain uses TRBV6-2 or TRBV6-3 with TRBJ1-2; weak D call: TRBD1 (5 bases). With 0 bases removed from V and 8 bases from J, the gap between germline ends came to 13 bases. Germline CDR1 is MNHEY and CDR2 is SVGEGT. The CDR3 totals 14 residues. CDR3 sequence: CASSYSLKGTGYTF. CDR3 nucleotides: TGTGCCAGCAGTTACTCTCTAAAGGGGACCGGCTACACCTTC.

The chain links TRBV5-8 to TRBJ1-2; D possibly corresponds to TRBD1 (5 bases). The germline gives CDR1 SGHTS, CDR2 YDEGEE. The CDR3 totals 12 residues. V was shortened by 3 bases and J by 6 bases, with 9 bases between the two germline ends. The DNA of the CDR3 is TGTGCCAGCAGCTGGGGGGTAGATGGCTACACCTTC. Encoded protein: CASSWGVDGYTF. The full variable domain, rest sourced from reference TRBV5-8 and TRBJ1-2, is EAGVTQSPTHLIKTRGQQATLRCSPISGHTSVYWYQQALGLGLQFLLWYDEGEERNRGNFPPRFSGRQFPNYSSELNVNALELEDSALYLCASSWGVDGYTFGSGTRLTVV.